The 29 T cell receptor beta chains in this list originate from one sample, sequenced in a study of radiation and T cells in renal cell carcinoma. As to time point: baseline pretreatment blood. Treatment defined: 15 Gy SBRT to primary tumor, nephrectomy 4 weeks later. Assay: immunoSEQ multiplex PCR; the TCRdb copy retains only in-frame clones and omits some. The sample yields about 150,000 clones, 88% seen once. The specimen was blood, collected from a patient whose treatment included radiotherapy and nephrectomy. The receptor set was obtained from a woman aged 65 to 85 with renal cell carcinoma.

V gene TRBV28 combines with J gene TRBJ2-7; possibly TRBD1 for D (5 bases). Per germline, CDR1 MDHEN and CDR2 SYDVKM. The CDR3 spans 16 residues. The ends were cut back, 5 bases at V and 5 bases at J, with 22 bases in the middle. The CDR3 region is CASSTRQSLAYNEQYF. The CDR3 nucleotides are TGTGCCAGCAGTACCCGACAGTCCCTGGCCTACAACGAGCAGTACTTC.

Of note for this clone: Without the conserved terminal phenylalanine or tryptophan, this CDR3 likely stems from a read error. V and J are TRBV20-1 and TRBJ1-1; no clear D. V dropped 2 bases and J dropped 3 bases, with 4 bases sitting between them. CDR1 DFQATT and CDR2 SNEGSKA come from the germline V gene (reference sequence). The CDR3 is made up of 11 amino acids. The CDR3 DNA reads TGCAGTGCTAGACAGTACACTGAAGCTTTCCTT. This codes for CSARQYTEAFL.

CDR3 sequence: CASSLFQGQGRNEQFF. The CDR3 coding sequence is TGTGCCAGCAGCCTCTTTCAGGGACAGGGTAGGAATGAGCAGTTCTTC. This sequence joins TRBV7-9 and TRBJ2-1, with 9 bases that match TRBD1. With V trimmed by 5 bases and J by 7 bases, 12 bases remained unmatched. The CDR3 is 16 residues long. Germline V CDR1 and CDR2: SEHNR, FQNEAQ (reference sequence).

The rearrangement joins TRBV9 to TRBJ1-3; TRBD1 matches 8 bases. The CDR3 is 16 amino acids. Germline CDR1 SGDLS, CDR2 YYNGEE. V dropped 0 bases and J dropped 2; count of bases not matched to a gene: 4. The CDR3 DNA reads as TGTGCCAGCAGCGTAGAACCGACAGGGGCTGGAAACACCATATATTTT. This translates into CASSVEPTGAGNTIYF. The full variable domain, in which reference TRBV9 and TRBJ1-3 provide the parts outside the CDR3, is DSGVTQTPKHLITATGQRVTLRCSPRSGDLSVYWYQQSLDQGLQFLIQYYNGEERAKGNILERFSAQQFPDLHSELNLSSLELGDSALYFCASSVEPTGAGNTIYFGEGSWLTVV.

CDR3 region: CASSYSLAGSTDTQYF. Here the CDR3 DNA reads TGTGCCAGCAGTTACAGTCTAGCGGGGAGCACAGATACGCAGTATTTT. The chain combines TRBV6-6 with TRBJ2-3, with 9 bases lining up with TRBD2. Germline CDR1 reads MNHNY; CDR2 reads SVGAGI (reference sequence). The junction had 3 bases not matched to a gene; V was cut back by 2 bases and J by 0 bases. The CDR3 extends over 16 amino acids.

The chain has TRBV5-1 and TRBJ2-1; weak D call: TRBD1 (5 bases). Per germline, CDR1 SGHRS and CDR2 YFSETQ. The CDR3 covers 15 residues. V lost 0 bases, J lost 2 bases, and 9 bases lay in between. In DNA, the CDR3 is TGCGCCAGCAGCTTGGCTGGGGCTACCTACAATGAGCAGTTCTTC. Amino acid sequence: CASSLAGATYNEQFF. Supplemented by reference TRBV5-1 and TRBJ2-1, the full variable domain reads KAGVTQTPRYLIKTRGQQVTLSCSPISGHRSVSWYQQTPGQGLQFLFEYFSETQRNKGNFPGRFSGRQFSNSRSEMNVSTLELGDSALYLCASSLAGATYNEQFFGPGTRLTVL.

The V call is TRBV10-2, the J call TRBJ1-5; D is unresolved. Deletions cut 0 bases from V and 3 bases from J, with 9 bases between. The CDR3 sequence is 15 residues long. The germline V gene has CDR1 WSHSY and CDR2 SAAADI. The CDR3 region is CASSESGGPNQPQHF. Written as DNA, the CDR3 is TGCGCCAGCAGTGAGTCGGGCGGGCCCAATCAGCCCCAGCATTTT.

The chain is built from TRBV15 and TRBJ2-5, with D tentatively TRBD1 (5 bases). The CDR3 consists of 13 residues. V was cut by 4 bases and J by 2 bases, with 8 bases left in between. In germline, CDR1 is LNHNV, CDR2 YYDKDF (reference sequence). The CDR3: CATSTREQETQYF. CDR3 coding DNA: TGTGCCACCAGCACCAGGGAACAAGAGACCCAGTACTTC.

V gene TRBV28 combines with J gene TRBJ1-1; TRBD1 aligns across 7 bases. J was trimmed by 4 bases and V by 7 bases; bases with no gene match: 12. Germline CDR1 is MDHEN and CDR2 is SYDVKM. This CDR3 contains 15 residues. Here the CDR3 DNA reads TGTGCCAGCATCGAGGGGGCGTTGATTTCCACTGAAGCTTTCTTT. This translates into CASIEGALISTEAFF.

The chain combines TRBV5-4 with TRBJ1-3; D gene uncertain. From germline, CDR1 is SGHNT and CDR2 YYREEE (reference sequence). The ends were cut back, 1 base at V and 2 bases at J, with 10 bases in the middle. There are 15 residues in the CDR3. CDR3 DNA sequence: TGTGCCAGCAGCTTGTCTTCTCAGGCTGGAAACACCATATATTTT. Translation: CASSLSSQAGNTIYF.

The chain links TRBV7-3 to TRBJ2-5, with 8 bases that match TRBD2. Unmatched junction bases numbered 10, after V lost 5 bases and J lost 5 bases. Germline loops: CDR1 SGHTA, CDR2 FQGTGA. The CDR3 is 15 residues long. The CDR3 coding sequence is TGTGCCAGCAGCCCTGGACTAGCAGATCGTGAGACCCAGTACTTC. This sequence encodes CASSPGLADRETQYF.

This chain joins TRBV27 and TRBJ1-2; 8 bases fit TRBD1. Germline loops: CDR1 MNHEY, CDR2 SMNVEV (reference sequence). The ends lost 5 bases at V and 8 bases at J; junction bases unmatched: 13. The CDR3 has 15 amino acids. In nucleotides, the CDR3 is TGTGCCAGCAGTGTGAACAGGGGGACAATGCTGGGCTACACCTTC. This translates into CASSVNRGTMLGYTF.

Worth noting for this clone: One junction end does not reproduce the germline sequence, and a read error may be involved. The CDR3 loop reads CASSQDIRDTCHF. Here the CDR3 DNA reads TGCGCCAGCAGCCAAGATATAAGAGACACTTGCCACTTC. V gene TRBV4-3 combines with J gene TRBJ2-7; D is unresolved. The CDR3 is 13 residues long. Germline lookup yields CDR1 LGHNA and CDR2 YSLEER.

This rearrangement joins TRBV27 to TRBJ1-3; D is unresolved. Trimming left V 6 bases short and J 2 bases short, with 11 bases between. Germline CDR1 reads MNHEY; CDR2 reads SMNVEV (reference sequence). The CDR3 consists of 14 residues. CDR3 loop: CASRLLGPGNTIYF. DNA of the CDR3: TGTGCCAGCAGGTTGCTAGGGCCTGGAAACACCATATATTTT.

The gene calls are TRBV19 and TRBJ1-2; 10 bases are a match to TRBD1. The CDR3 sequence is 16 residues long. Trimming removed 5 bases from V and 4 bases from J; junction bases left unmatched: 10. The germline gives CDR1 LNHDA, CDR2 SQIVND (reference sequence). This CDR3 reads CASSATGTGEVYGYTF. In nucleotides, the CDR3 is TGTGCCAGTAGTGCGACCGGGACAGGGGAGGTCTATGGCTACACCTTC.

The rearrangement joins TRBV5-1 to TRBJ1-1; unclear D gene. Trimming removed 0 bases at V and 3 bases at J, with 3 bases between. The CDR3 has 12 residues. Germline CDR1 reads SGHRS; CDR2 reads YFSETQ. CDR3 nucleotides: TGCGCCAGCAGCTTGGAGGACACTGAAGCTTTCTTT. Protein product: CASSLEDTEAFF.

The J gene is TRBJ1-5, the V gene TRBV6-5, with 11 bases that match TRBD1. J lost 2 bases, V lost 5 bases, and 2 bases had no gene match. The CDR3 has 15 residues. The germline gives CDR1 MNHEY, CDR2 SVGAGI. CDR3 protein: CASSRDRGGNQPQHF. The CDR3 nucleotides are TGTGCCAGCAGTAGGGACAGGGGGGGCAATCAGCCCCAGCATTTT.

CDR3 bases: TGTGCCAGTAGTCGGGACCCGCCCCCCTATGGCTACACCTTC. It is translated as CASSRDPPPYGYTF. The rearrangement uses TRBV19 and TRBJ1-2, with a weak D call TRBD1 (5 bases). V was pared by 5 bases and J by 4 bases, with 14 bases between. This CDR3 spans 14 amino acids. CDR1 is LNHDA and CDR2 is SQIVND in the germline V gene (reference sequence).

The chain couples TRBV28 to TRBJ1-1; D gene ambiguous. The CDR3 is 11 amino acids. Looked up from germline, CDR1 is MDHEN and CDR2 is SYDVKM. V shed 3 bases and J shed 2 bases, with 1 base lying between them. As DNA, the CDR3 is TGTGCCAGCAGTTTCAACACTGAAGCTTTCTTT. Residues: CASSFNTEAFF.

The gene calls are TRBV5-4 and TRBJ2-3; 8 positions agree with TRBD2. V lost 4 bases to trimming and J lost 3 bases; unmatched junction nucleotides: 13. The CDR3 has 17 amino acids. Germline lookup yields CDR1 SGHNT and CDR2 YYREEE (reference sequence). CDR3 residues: CASSMGLVRIRTDTQYF. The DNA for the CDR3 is TGTGCCAGCAGCATGGGACTAGTGAGGATCAGGACAGATACGCAGTATTTT.

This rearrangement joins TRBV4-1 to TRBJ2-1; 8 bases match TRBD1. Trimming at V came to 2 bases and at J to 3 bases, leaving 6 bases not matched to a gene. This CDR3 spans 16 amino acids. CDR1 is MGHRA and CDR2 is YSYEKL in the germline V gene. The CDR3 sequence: CASSQRGTGHYNEQFF. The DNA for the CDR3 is TGCGCCAGCAGCCAACGCGGGACAGGACACTACAATGAGCAGTTCTTC.

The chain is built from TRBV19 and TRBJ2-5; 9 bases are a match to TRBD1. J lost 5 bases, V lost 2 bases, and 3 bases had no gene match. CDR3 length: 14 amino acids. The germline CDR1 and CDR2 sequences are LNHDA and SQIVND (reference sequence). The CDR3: CASSITGGAETQYF. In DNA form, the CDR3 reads TGTGCCAGTAGTATAACAGGGGGCGCGGAGACCCAGTACTTC.

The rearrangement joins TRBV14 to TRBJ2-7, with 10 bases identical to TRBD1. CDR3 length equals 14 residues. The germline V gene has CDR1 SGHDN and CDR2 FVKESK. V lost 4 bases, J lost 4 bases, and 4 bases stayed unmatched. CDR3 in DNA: TGTGCCAGCAGCCGGCCGGGACAGGGGTACGAGCAGTACTTC. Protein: CASSRPGQGYEQYF.

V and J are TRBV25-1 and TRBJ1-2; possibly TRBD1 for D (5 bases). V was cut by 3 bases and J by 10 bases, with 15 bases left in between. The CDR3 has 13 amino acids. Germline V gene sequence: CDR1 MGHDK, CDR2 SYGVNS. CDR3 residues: CASSEGGRNDYTF. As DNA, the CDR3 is TGTGCCAGCAGTGAGGGGGGACGGAATGACTACACCTTC.

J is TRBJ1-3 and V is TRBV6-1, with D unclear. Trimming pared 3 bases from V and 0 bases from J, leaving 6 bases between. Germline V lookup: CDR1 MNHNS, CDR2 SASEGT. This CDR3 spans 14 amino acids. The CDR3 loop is CASSENFSGNTIYF. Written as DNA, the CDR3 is TGTGCCAGCAGTGAGAATTTCTCTGGAAACACCATATATTTT.

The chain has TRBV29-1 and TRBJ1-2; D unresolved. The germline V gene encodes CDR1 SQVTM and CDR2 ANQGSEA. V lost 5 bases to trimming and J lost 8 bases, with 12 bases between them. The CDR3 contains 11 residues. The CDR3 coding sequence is TGCAGCGTTCCATACTTGGAAGGCTACACCTTC. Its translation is CSVPYLEGYTF.

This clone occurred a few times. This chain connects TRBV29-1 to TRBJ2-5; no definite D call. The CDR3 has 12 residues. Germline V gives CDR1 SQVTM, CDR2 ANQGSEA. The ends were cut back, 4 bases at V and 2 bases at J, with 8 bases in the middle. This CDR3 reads CSVGVVQETQYF. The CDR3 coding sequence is TGCAGCGTTGGGGTCGTTCAAGAGACCCAGTACTTC.

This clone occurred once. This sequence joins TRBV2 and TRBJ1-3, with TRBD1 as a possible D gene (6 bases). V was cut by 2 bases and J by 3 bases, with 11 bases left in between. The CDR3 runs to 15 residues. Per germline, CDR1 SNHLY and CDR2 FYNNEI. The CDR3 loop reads CASSELGTSGNTIYF. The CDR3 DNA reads TGTGCCAGCAGTGAACTTGGGACAAGTGGAAACACCATATATTTT.

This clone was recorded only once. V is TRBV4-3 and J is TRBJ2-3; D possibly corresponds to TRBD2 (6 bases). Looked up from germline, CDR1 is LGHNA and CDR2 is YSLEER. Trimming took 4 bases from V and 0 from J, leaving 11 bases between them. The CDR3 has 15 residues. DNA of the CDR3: TGCGCCAGCAGCCCGTGGGGGACTAGCACAGATACGCAGTATTTT. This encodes CASSPWGTSTDTQYF.